Listed below are T cell receptor beta chains from one sample, sequenced in a study of shared clonotypes between healthy human individuals. The method was immunoSEQ multiplex PCR; TCRdb's version includes in-frame clones alone and lacks a portion of them. The sample carries about 1 million clones, under 80% recorded once. Sequencing was carried out using memory CD4+ T cells sorted from blood. These receptors were obtained from a man younger than 30 in good health. The CDR3 runs from the conserved cysteine through the conserved F or W. Fields, in order: D gene, V gene, clone size, J gene, CDR3 protein, CDR3 DNA. A D gene is named only where the DNA matches it firmly. Not all rows give a size; the values are once, few, many and, for expanded clones, a class.

NA	TRBV2	NA	TRBJ1-5	CASSEGFRAESQHF	TGTGCCAGCAGTGAAGGGTTCAGGGCGGAGTCCCAGCATTTT
TRBD1	TRBV9	NA	TRBJ1-6	CASSVGQGASPLHF	TGTGCCAGCAGCGTGGGACAGGGGGCCTCACCCCTCCACTTT
NA	TRBV10-3	NA	TRBJ2-3	CAISGGDTQYF	TGTGCCATCAGTGGGGGAGATACGCAGTATTTT
TRBD1	TRBV5-6	NA	TRBJ2-3	CASDWGDRETDTQYF	TGTGCCAGCGACTGGGGGGACAGGGAGACAGATACGCAGTATTTT
NA	TRBV27	NA	TRBJ2-5	CASSSLLGGTQYF	TGTGCCAGCAGTTCCCTTCTGGGCGGGACCCAGTACTTC
NA	TRBV7-2	NA	TRBJ2-2	CASSAGMNTGELFF	TGTGCCAGCAGCGCCGGGATGAACACCGGGGAGCTGTTTTTT
NA	TRBV6-5	NA	TRBJ2-7	CASSYRMDSSYEQYF	TGTGCCAGCAGTTACCGCATGGACAGCTCCTACGAGCAGTACTTC
NA	TRBV7-9	NA	TRBJ2-4	CASIRTEENIQYF	TGTGCCAGCATAAGGACGGAGGAAAACATTCAGTACTTC
NA	TRBV6-5	NA	TRBJ1-2	CASSLSGGQDGYTF	TGTGCCAGCAGTCTTTCCGGGGGGCAGGATGGCTACACCTTC
TRBD1	TRBV29-1	NA	TRBJ2-7	CSFYRGKGEQYF	TGCAGCTTTTACAGGGGGAAGGGTGAGCAGTACTTC
NA	TRBV11-2	NA	TRBJ2-7	CASGRSYEQYF	TGTGCCAGCGGGCGCTCCTACGAGCAGTACTTC
NA	TRBV7-2	NA	TRBJ2-6	CASSPDRPSGANVLTF	TGTGCCAGCAGCCCCGACAGACCCTCTGGGGCCAACGTCCTGACTTTC
NA	TRBV2	NA	TRBJ1-2	CASSGSGENYGYTF	TGTGCCAGCAGTGGCTCGGGAGAGAACTATGGCTACACCTTC
TRBD1	TRBV5-1	NA	TRBJ1-6	CASSSGQGVNSPLHF	TGCGCCAGCAGTTCGGGACAGGGGGTTAATTCACCCCTCCACTTT
NA	TRBV7-3	few	TRBJ2-7	CASSQNTGSEQYF	TGTGCCAGCAGCCAGAACACAGGGAGCGAGCAGTACTTC
TRBD1	TRBV6-6	NA	TRBJ1-5	CASRDRGDQPQHF	TGTGCCAGCAGAGACAGGGGCGATCAGCCCCAGCATTTT
NA	TRBV4-1	NA	TRBJ2-5	CASSQDRSRGRETQYF	TGCGCCAGCAGCCAAGATCGAAGCCGAGGACGCGAGACCCAGTACTTC
NA	TRBV15	NA	TRBJ2-3	CATSPRGASPDTQYF	TGTGCCACCAGCCCCAGGGGGGCCTCCCCCGATACGCAGTATTTT
TRBD2	TRBV11-3	NA	TRBJ2-5	CASSPGTSGGPETQYF	TGTGCCAGCAGCCCCGGGACTAGCGGGGGGCCGGAGACCCAGTACTTC
NA	TRBV25-1	NA	TRBJ2-3	CASSDPRTAGTQYF	TGTGCCAGCAGTGACCCACGGACTGCGGGTACGCAGTATTTT
NA	TRBV7-2	NA	TRBJ1-1	CASSFARGPEAFF	TGTGCCAGCAGCTTTGCGCGGGGCCCTGAAGCTTTCTTT
TRBD1	TRBV27	NA	TRBJ1-2	CASSYTGGSGYTF	TGTGCCAGCAGTTATACAGGGGGATCTGGCTACACCTTC
TRBD1	TRBV29-1	NA	TRBJ2-7	CSVRSGTGPYEQYF	TGCAGCGTGAGGTCCGGGACAGGGCCCTACGAGCAGTACTTC
TRBD1	TRBV11-3	NA	TRBJ2-7	CASSKGAGPSYEQYF	TGTGCCAGCAGCAAGGGGGCAGGCCCATCCTACGAGCAGTACTTC
NA	TRBV5-4	once	TRBJ1-3	CASSLGGAENTIYF	TGTGCCAGCAGCTTGGGGGGGGCTGAGAACACCATATATTTT
NA	TRBV5-1	NA	TRBJ2-3	CASSLGGLDTQYF	TGCGCCAGCAGCTTAGGGGGGCTCGATACGCAGTATTTT
NA	TRBV7-2	NA	TRBJ2-5	CASSRYSSETQYF	TGTGCCAGCAGCCGATACAGTTCGGAGACCCAGTACTTC
TRBD2	TRBV27	NA	TRBJ2-3	CASSPYGERGRTDTQYF	TGTGCCAGCAGTCCCTATGGTGAGCGGGGAAGGACAGATACGCAGTATTTT
TRBD1	TRBV5-1	NA	TRBJ2-2	CASSPSGQGSGELFF	TGCGCCAGCAGCCCCTCGGGACAGGGGTCCGGGGAGCTGTTTTTT
NA	TRBV19	NA	TRBJ1-2	CASSPGANLGVRYTF	TGTGCCAGTAGTCCGGGGGCCAACCTAGGGGTTCGCTACACCTTC
TRBD2	TRBV7-3	NA	TRBJ2-1	CASSLTAGGPNEQFF	TGTGCCAGCAGCTTAACTGCGGGGGGCCCCAATGAGCAGTTCTTC
TRBD2	TRBV7-8	once	TRBJ2-1	CASRTPSGISNEQFF	TGTGCCAGCAGGACACCTAGCGGGATTTCCAATGAGCAGTTCTTC
TRBD1	TRBV27	NA	TRBJ2-7	CASRASGQGAGEQYF	TGTGCCAGCAGGGCGTCGGGACAGGGGGCGGGGGAGCAGTACTTC
TRBD1	TRBV27	NA	TRBJ1-6	CASRSDRGRSYNSPLHF	TGTGCCAGCAGGTCCGACAGGGGACGCTCCTATAATTCACCCCTCCACTTT
NA	TRBV30	NA	TRBJ2-1	CAWGTESSYNEQFF	TGTGCCTGGGGGACTGAGAGCTCCTACAATGAGCAGTTCTTC
NA	TRBV10-3	NA	TRBJ1-5	CAISEWGESNQPQHF	TGTGCCATCAGTGAGTGGGGGGAGAGCAATCAGCCCCAGCATTTT
TRBD1	TRBV5-4	NA	TRBJ1-2	CASSQGQGLHGYTF	TGCGCCAGCAGCCAGGGACAGGGGCTTCATGGCTACACCTTC
TRBD2	TRBV5-4	NA	TRBJ2-7	CASSLGLAAGTYEQYF	TGTGCCAGCAGCTTGGGACTAGCGGCAGGCACCTACGAGCAGTACTTC
TRBD2	TRBV30	NA	TRBJ2-2	CAWAGRGTGELFF	TGTGCCTGGGCGGGGCGGGGGACCGGGGAGCTGTTTTTT
NA	TRBV5-4	few	TRBJ1-2	CASSLTESYGYTF	TGTGCCAGCAGCTTAACAGAGTCGTATGGCTACACCTTC
NA	TRBV11-2	NA	TRBJ2-5	CASSLGVGREETQYF	TGTGCCAGCAGCTTAGGGGTTGGCAGGGAAGAGACCCAGTACTTC
NA	TRBV7-2	NA	TRBJ2-1	CASSLILQDYNEQFF	TGTGCCAGCAGCTTAATACTACAGGACTACAATGAGCAGTTCTTC
NA	TRBV21-1	few	TRBJ2-2	CASSRGSGHGELFF	TGTGCCAGCAGCAGGGGGTCCGGACACGGGGAGCTGTTTTTT
TRBD1	TRBV7-9	NA	TRBJ1-2	CASSQGTGVNYGYTF	TGTGCCAGCAGCCAAGGGACAGGGGTTAACTATGGCTACACCTTC
NA	TRBV7-2	NA	TRBJ2-5	CASSLGETETQYF	TGTGCCAGCAGCTTGGGGGAAACGGAGACCCAGTACTTC
NA	TRBV5-8	once	TRBJ1-1	CASSRGGGAFF	TGTGCCAGCAGCCGAGGGGGGGGAGCTTTCTTT
NA	TRBV6-6	few	TRBJ2-4	CAIGLGTKNIQYF	TGTGCCATCGGACTTGGGACCAAAAACATTCAGTACTTC
NA	TRBV5-4	few	TRBJ2-5	CASSLKLGEETQYF	TGTGCCAGCAGCTTGAAACTGGGTGAAGAGACCCAGTACTTC
TRBD1	TRBV6-1	NA	TRBJ2-5	CASSRDRVQETQYF	TGTGCCAGCAGCCGGGACAGGGTACAAGAGACCCAGTACTTC
NA	TRBV5-1	NA	TRBJ2-2	CASSLAGDGELFF	TGCGCCAGCAGCTTGGCAGGGGACGGGGAGCTGTTTTTT
TRBD1	TRBV28	NA	TRBJ1-6	CASSRLDRGLRHSPLHF	TGTGCCAGCAGCCGCCTGGACAGGGGGCTTAGGCATTCACCCCTCCACTTT
NA	TRBV30	NA	TRBJ1-3	CAWSAGGLGNTIYF	TGTGCCTGGAGTGCTGGAGGGCTTGGAAACACCATATATTTT
NA	TRBV10-3	NA	TRBJ1-2	CAITGLVGYGYTF	TGTGCCATTACAGGGTTGGTGGGCTATGGCTACACCTTC
NA	TRBV11-2	NA	TRBJ2-7	CASSPTPLISEQYF	TGTGCCAGCAGCCCAACACCACTTATCTCCGAGCAGTACTTC
NA	TRBV29-1	few	TRBJ1-1	CSVEALTGTEAFF	TGCAGCGTTGAGGCCCTGACCGGCACTGAAGCTTTCTTT
NA	TRBV30	NA	TRBJ2-1	CAWTRTGEQFF	TGTGCCTGGACCCGGACGGGTGAGCAGTTCTTC
NA	TRBV6-6	NA	TRBJ2-5	CASSPGPPQETQYF	TGTGCCAGCAGCCCGGGGCCCCCCCAAGAGACCCAGTACTTC